Below, 18 T cell receptor beta chains from the same sample are listed, as sequenced in a study of cytomegalovirus exposure and HLA in healthy donors. PCR involved 60 Vbeta and 13 Jbeta primers. The table came from immunoSEQ multiplex PCR; TCRdb's copy has only in-frame clones and leaves some out. The data contain approximately 170,000 clones, 68% of them singletons. Sequencing input: PBMCs. These receptors were collected from a man in his fifties or sixties in good health and CMV-seronegative.

This sequence joins TRBV2 and TRBJ2-6, with D maybe TRBD1 (5 bases). V was pared by 6 bases and J by 0 bases, with 12 bases between. Germline CDR1 reads SNHLY; CDR2 reads FYNNEI. The CDR3 contains 16 residues. The CDR3, as DNA: TGTGCCAGCAGGTTCGACAGATACTCTGGGGCCAACGTCCTGACTTTC. It specifies CASRFDRYSGANVLTF.

The V call is TRBV29-1, the J call TRBJ2-2; 8 nucleotides agree with TRBD2. The CDR3 runs 13 residues. CDR1 and CDR2 (germline): SQVTM, ANQGSEA. The V gene end was trimmed by 3 bases and the J gene end by 5 bases; junction bases not matched to a gene: 2. The CDR3 coding sequence is TGCAGCGTTGACAGCGGGGGTACCGGGGAGCTGTTTTTT. This sequence encodes CSVDSGGTGELFF.

The gene calls are TRBV27 and TRBJ1-4; TRBD1 aligns across 7 bases. Germline CDR1 is MNHEY and CDR2 is SMNVEV (reference sequence). With V trimmed by 0 bases and J by 8 bases, 6 bases remained unmatched. This CDR3 contains 15 residues. CDR3 region: CASSLSIGGAEKLFF. The CDR3 region has the DNA TGTGCCAGCAGTTTATCGATAGGGGGCGCGGAAAAACTGTTTTTT.

The chain couples TRBV28 to TRBJ2-1, with TRBD1 matching over 9 bases. Germline V CDR1 and CDR2: MDHEN, SYDVKM. There are 15 residues in the CDR3. Trimming cost V 3 bases and J 9 bases; bases outside gene matches: 9. In DNA form, the CDR3 reads TGTGCCAGCAGTTTCCCACAGGGGGCCGCCGGTGAGCAGTTCTTC. It is translated as CASSFPQGAAGEQFF.

In its sample, this clone was seen a few times. The chain links TRBV5-4 to TRBJ2-7; D is possibly TRBD1 (5 bases). This CDR3 contains 14 residues. V lost 1 base, J lost 2 bases, and 10 bases lay in between. Germline V lookup: CDR1 SGHNT, CDR2 YYREEE (reference sequence). CDR3 amino acids: CASSLKTVPYEQYF. DNA of the CDR3: TGTGCCAGCAGCTTGAAGACAGTCCCCTACGAGCAGTACTTC. Using reference TRBV5-4 and TRBJ2-7 for the parts outside the CDR3, the full variable domain is ETGVTQSPTHLIKTRGQQVTLRCSSQSGHNTVSWYQQALGQGPQFIFQYYREEENGRGNFPPRFSGLQFPNYSSELNVNALELDDSALYLCASSLKTVPYEQYFGPGTRLTVT.

This clone was observed a single time. The rearrangement joins TRBV27 to TRBJ2-1; 8 bases fit TRBD2. The CDR3 is made up of 17 amino acids. The V gene's germline CDR1 is MNHEY and CDR2 SMNVEV (reference sequence). After removal of 2 bases from V and 10 bases from J, the junction contained 16 bases not matched to a gene. This chain's CDR3 is CASSLRTMSSGVNEQFF. The DNA of the CDR3 is TGTGCCAGCAGTTTACGGACTATGAGTAGCGGGGTTAACGAGCAGTTCTTC.

There are a few counts of this clone. The rearrangement links TRBV2 to TRBJ2-7, with D uncertain. Germline V gives CDR1 SNHLY, CDR2 FYNNEI. The CDR3 is made up of 11 amino acids. V lost 5 bases and J lost 5, with 7 bases in between. The CDR3 spells CASSFYDEQYF. The CDR3 coding sequence is TGTGCCAGCAGTTTCTATGACGAGCAGTACTTC.

The chain combines TRBV5-1 with TRBJ1-4; possible D gene TRBD1, 5 bases. The CDR3 has 15 residues. Germline V lookup: CDR1 SGHRS, CDR2 YFSETQ. Between the trimmed V and J ends, which lost 0 bases and 5 bases, there was a span of 11 bases. CDR3 bases: TGCGCCAGCAGCTTGGAGGGGTCGCGGAATGAAAAACTGTTTTTT. It translates to CASSLEGSRNEKLFF.

The chain joins TRBV6-1 to TRBJ2-1; 10 bases fit TRBD2. Per germline, CDR1 MNHNS and CDR2 SASEGT. V trimming: 0 bases; J trimming: 6 bases; junction bases outside the gene matches: 5. There are 16 residues in the CDR3. The CDR3 bases are TGTGCCAGCAGTGAAGCCAGCGGGGGGGCCACCAATGAGCAGTTCTTC. This codes for CASSEASGGATNEQFF.

The chain joins TRBV7-2 to TRBJ1-6; D perhaps matches TRBD1 (6 bases). Germline CDR1 SGHTA, CDR2 FQGNSA. CDR3 size: 17 residues. Deletions cut 6 bases from V and 9 bases from J, with 24 bases between. Here the CDR3 DNA reads TGTGCCAGCAGACACCTCGGGGCAGGGGAAGATCGTTCACCCCTCCACTTT. This codes for CASRHLGAGEDRSPLHF. Filled out from reference TRBV7-2 and TRBJ1-6, the complete variable domain reads GAGVSQSPSNKVTEKGKDVELRCDPISGHTALYWYRQSLGQGLEFLIYFQGNSAPDKSGLPSDRFSAERTGGSVSTLTIQRTQQEDSAVYLCASRHLGAGEDRSPLHFGNGTRLTVT.

The V gene is TRBV5-1, the J gene TRBJ1-1; TRBD1 agrees at 7 bases. Germline loops: CDR1 SGHRS, CDR2 YFSETQ. V shed 0 bases, J shed 4 bases, and the junction held 6 bases outside the gene matches. The CDR3 length is 15 residues. CDR3 DNA sequence: TGCGCCAGCAGCTTGGAGGGACAGTATCCCACTGAAGCTTTCTTT. This translates into CASSLEGQYPTEAFF.

The chain has TRBV5-1 and TRBJ2-5; a possible D gene is TRBD2 (5 bases). From germline, CDR1 is SGHRS and CDR2 YFSETQ. The CDR3 length is 16 residues. With 0 bases removed from V and 7 bases from J, the gap between germline ends came to 19 bases. CDR3 loop: CASSLGRVSEGGTQYF. CDR3 DNA sequence: TGCGCCAGCAGCTTGGGCCGCGTAAGCGAGGGTGGGACCCAGTACTTC. The entire variable domain, with the rest obtained from reference TRBV5-1 and TRBJ2-5, is as follows: KAGVTQTPRYLIKTRGQQVTLSCSPISGHRSVSWYQQTPGQGLQFLFEYFSETQRNKGNFPGRFSGRQFSNSRSEMNVSTLELGDSALYLCASSLGRVSEGGTQYFGPGTRLLVL.

The chain joins TRBV19 to TRBJ2-1, with 7 bases that match TRBD1. From germline, CDR1 is LNHDA and CDR2 SQIVND (reference sequence). CDR3 length equals 13 residues. Trimming at V came to 5 bases and at J to 7 bases, leaving 5 bases not matched to a gene. This chain's CDR3 is CASSPKTGNEQFF. DNA of the CDR3: TGTGCCAGTAGTCCGAAGACAGGGAATGAGCAGTTCTTC.

Details on this clone: At one boundary the junction diverges from the germline segment, which might be a read error. J is TRBJ1-4 and V is TRBV7-9; D ambiguous. This CDR3 is 12 amino acids long. The germline V gene has CDR1 SEHNR and CDR2 FQNEAQ (reference sequence). The CDR3 here is CSSSLETEKLFF. The CDR3, as DNA: TGTTCCAGCAGCCTAGAGACGGAGAAACTGTTTTTT. Variable domain in full (rest from reference TRBV7-9 and TRBJ1-4): DTGVSQNPRHKITKRGQNVTFRCDPISEHNRLYWYRQTLGQGPEFLTYFQNEAQLEKSRLLSDRFSAERPKGSFSTLEIQRTEQGDSAMYLCSSSLETEKLFFGSGTQLSVL.

The CDR3 DNA reads TGCGCCAGCAGCGTTCAGACAGGGAACACTGAAGCTTTCTTT. Its translation: CASSVQTGNTEAFF. This rearrangement joins TRBV4-1 to TRBJ1-1; tentative D call: TRBD1 (6 bases). Trimming took 5 bases from V and 1 from J, leaving 11 bases between them. The CDR3 runs 14 residues. CDR1 MGHRA and CDR2 YSYEKL come from the germline V gene.

This chain connects TRBV5-1 to TRBJ2-1; 10 bases are shared with TRBD2. V lost 5 bases to trimming and J lost 6 bases; unmatched junction nucleotides: 17. The germline V gene has CDR1 SGHRS and CDR2 YFSETQ. The CDR3 consists of 18 residues. The CDR3 region is CASRYWTSGAPRGNEQFF. CDR3 bases: TGCGCCAGCAGATACTGGACTAGCGGCGCCCCCCGGGGCAATGAGCAGTTCTTC.

The V gene is TRBV29-1, the J gene TRBJ2-1, with D possibly TRBD2 on 6 matching bases. Germline-derived CDR1 and CDR2 are SQVTM and ANQGSEA. CDR3 size: 14 residues. CDR3 sequence: CTIQKGGAPGEQFF. CDR3 DNA sequence: TGCACCATTCAAAAGGGCGGGGCCCCGGGGGAGCAGTTCTTC.

This clone showed up just a few times. The gene calls are TRBV6-1 and TRBJ1-2; 8 bases are a match to TRBD1. CDR3 length: 16 amino acids. From germline, CDR1 is MNHNS and CDR2 SASEGT. After removal of 3 bases from V and 0 bases from J, the junction contained 6 bases not matched to a gene. CDR3 in DNA: TGTGCCAGCAGTGAGGCCGGGACAGGAGCTAACTATGGCTACACCTTC. Translation gives CASSEAGTGANYGYTF.